Presented here are 4 T cell receptor beta chains from one specimen sequenced in a study of T cells in Graves' hyperthyroidism and ophthalmopathy (dated by TCRdb to the late 2010s). Libraries were constructed by multiplex PCR. Instrument on record: Illumina HiSeq 2000. TCR beta CDR3 regions were amplified from RNA transcripts. The TCR CDR3 was subjected to a first round of RT-PCR using the HTBI primer set and the Qiagen OneStep RT-PCR kit. The public reads were quality trimmed at Q25 with fastp and then assembled into clones with MiXCR by TCRdb, keeping productive beta chains. CDR3 protein sequences are deduplicated, and each keeps its most common genes and DNA. Recorded for this sample are more than 150,000 distinct CDR3 sequences; about 18% of them occurred a single time. Together, the top ten hold about 31% of the sample. Specimen: blood. Receptor source: a woman aged 50 to 60 with Graves' hyperthyroidism.

Worth noting for this clonotype: This may be a read error: a much more frequent sequence differs by one nucleotide. Given the absence of the conserved phenylalanine or tryptophan at the CDR3 end, a read error is likely. The J gene is TRBJ2-7, the V gene TRBV9; D remains unclear. This CDR3 spans 13 amino acids. Trimming took 4 bases from V and 5 from J, leaving 13 bases between them. CDR1 SGDLS and CDR2 YYNGEE come from the germline V gene. CDR3 sequence: CASSSQDGHEQYL. DNA of the CDR3: TGTGCCAGCAGCTCTCAGGACGGGCACGAGCAGTACCTC.

The table lists this clonotype with many counts. CDR3 amino acids: CASTKAGGFATGELFF. The CDR3 DNA is TGTGCCAGTACCAAAGCCGGCGGGTTCGCCACCGGGGAGCTGTTTTTT. The J gene is TRBJ2-2, the V gene TRBV19, with D perhaps TRBD2 (5 bases). This CDR3 region has 16 residues. Germline V CDR1 and CDR2: LNHDA, SQIVND (reference sequence). V was trimmed by 7 bases and J by 4 bases, leaving 19 bases between them.

This chain uses TRBV24-1 with TRBJ2-1, with 8 bases aligning to TRBD2. Trimming cost V 9 bases and J 2 bases; bases outside gene matches: 2. Germline V gene data show CDR1 as KGHDR and CDR2 as SFDVKD. The length of the CDR3 is 13 residues. The CDR3 sequence is CATGGGPYNEQFF. The CDR3, as DNA: TGTGCCACCGGCGGGGGGCCCTACAATGAGCAGTTCTTC.

V gene TRBV7-3 combines with J gene TRBJ2-1; 9 bases are shared with TRBD2. Germline CDR1 reads SGHTA; CDR2 reads FQGTGA. The CDR3 sequence is 19 residues long. The V segment lost 2 bases and the J segment 0 bases; nucleotides outside the gene matches: 11. The CDR3 region is CASSLESLAGIGSYNEQFF. CDR3 nucleotide sequence: TGTGCCAGCAGCTTAGAATCGCTAGCGGGGATAGGCTCCTACAATGAGCAGTTCTTC.